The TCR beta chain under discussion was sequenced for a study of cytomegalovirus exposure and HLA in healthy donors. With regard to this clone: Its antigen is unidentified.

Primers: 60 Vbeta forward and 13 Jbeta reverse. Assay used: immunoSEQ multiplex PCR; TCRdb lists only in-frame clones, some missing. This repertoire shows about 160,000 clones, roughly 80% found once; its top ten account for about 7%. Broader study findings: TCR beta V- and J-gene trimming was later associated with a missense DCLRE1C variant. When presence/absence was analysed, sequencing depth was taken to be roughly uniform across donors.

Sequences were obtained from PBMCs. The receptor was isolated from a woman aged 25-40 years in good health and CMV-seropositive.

CDR3 protein: CASSIQGQAFYGYTF. The CDR3 DNA reads as TGTGCCAGCAGTATACAGGGACAAGCTTTTTATGGCTACACCTTC. The chain couples TRBV6-1 to TRBJ1-2; D is perhaps TRBD1 (6 bases). This CDR3 is built from 15 residues. Germline V lookup: CDR1 MNHNS, CDR2 SASEGT. With 5 bases removed from V and 5 bases from J, the gap between germline ends came to 18 bases.